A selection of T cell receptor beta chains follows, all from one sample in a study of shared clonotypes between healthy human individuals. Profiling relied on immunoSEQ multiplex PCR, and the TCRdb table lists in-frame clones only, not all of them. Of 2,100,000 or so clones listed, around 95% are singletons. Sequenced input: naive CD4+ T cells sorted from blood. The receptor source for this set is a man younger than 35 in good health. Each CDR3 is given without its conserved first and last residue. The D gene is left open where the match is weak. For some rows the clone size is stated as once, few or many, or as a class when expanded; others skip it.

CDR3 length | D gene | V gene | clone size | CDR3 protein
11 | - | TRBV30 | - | AWSVGSGNTIY
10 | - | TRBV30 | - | AWTLNKETQY
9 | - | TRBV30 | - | AWSPADTQY
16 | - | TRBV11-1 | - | ASSLVLWTEDPNTEAF
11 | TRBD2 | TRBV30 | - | AWRGLAGSEQF
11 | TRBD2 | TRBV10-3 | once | AIRGGGAVELF
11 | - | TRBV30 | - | AWTGSSYNEQF
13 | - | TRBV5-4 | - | ASSFWGFSYNEQF
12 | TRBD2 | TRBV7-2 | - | ASSPLAGGREQY
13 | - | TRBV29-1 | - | SVGEAGSITGELF
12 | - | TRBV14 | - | ASSQVRTNSPLH
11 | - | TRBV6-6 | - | ASSYAPGYEQY
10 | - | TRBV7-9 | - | ASSSGSNEQF
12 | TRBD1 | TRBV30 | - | AWSQGALTDTQY
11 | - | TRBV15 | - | ATSRDISYEQY
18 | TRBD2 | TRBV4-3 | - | ASSQRAGGPGQKSTDTQY
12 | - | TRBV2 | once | ASSEDSGTDTQY
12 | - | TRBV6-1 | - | ASSVGVNGYGYT
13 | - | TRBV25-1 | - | ASSDRDSDGDTQY
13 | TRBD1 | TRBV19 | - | ASSPSDRGWTEAF
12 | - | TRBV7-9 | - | ASSPPRGRETQY
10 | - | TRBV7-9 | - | ASSLFGYEQY
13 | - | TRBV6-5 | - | ASSTTASSGNTIY
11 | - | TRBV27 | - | ASKVGTNEKLF
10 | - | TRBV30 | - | AWKFGIGELF
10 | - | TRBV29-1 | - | SVEDGGLKQF
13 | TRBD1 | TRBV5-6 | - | ASSLADRAPTEAF
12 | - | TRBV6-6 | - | ASSPGDTNYGYT
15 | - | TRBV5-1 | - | ASSLPGGDGTNEKLF
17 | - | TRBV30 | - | AWSVRWGGPGRMNTEAF
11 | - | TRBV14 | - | ASSQDMGTEAF
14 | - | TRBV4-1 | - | ASSQVRGTNTGELF
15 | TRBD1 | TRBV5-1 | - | ASSLTLTGQGIYGYT
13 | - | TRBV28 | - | ASTSRVNSGNTIY
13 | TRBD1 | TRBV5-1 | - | ASSSAGTGGTEAF
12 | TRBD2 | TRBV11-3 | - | ASSSGLAGNEQF
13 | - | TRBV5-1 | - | ASSLARGADEKLF
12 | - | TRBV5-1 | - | ASSLGPGGYEQY
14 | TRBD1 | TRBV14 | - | ASSQKTGVTTDTQY
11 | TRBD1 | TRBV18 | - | ASSPGTDYGYT
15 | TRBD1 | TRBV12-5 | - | ASGLVFSGRGGTEAF
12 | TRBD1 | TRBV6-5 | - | ASRPRDRAYEQY
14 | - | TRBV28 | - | ASSYRATAGNQPQH
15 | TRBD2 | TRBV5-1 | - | ASSPKKTSTSSYEQY
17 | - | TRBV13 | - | ASSFSGVKDISYNSPLH
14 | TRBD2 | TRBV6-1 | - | ASSERAQRDGETQY
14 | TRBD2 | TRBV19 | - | ASSTRTSGSTDTQY
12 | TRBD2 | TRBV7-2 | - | ASSLVRAGDEQY